The next 7 T cell receptor beta chains were all read from a single sample in a study of blood T cells in healthy people across ages. PCR was performed a second time for roughly 7 to 11 cycles using a sample-barcoded 5' primer and a J-beta primer mix. Using its own MiXCR run on the 5' RACE reads, TCRdb lists one record per CDR3 protein. The data hold almost 800,000 distinct CDR3 sequences, with roughly 64% observed a single time. The sequencing sample was made of blood. The source is a man aged 30 to 45 in good health.

The chain joins TRBV4-2 to TRBJ2-1; TRBD2 agrees at 9 bases. V dropped 0 bases and J dropped 4; count of bases not matched to a gene: 4. The CDR3 loop spans 16 amino acids. The germline gives CDR1 LGHNA, CDR2 YNFKEQ. The CDR3 DNA is TGTGCCAGCAGCCAAGAAAGAGCGGGAGGTTACAATGAGCAGTTCTTC. It specifies CASSQERAGGYNEQFF.

The J gene is TRBJ2-7, the V gene TRBV20-1; D gene unclear. Germline V gives CDR1 DFQATT, CDR2 SNEGSKA (reference sequence). V lost 5 bases, J lost 4 bases, and 9 bases lay in between. The CDR3 sequence is 11 residues long. DNA for the CDR3: TGCAGTGCTGGCATAGGATACGAGCAGTACTTC. It specifies CSAGIGYEQYF.

The chain is built from TRBV29-1 and TRBJ2-4; 7 bases line up with TRBD2. This CDR3 is built from 13 residues. V lost 6 bases to trimming and J lost 13 bases; unmatched junction nucleotides: 15. In germline, CDR1 is SQVTM, CDR2 ANQGSEA. CDR3 loop: CSVSPSGNPEQYF. The CDR3 nucleotides read TGCAGCGTCAGCCCTAGCGGCAATCCGGAGCAGTACTTC.

This rearrangement joins TRBV15 to TRBJ1-1; TRBD1 is a possible D gene (6 bases). The length of the CDR3 is 14 residues. Trimming shortened V by 5 bases and J by 4 bases, and 14 bases separated the two germline ends. Germline assignment: CDR1 LNHNV and CDR2 YYDKDF (reference sequence). The CDR3 sequence is CATSVLQGPTEAFF. The CDR3 DNA reads TGTGCCACCAGCGTACTACAGGGTCCCACTGAAGCTTTCTTT.

V and J are TRBV28 and TRBJ2-6, with TRBD2 as a possible D gene (5 bases). Germline CDR1 MDHEN, CDR2 SYDVKM. V was pared by 7 bases and J by 4 bases, with 14 bases between. The CDR3 is 15 residues long. CDR3 sequence reads: CASTSAGSGANVLTF. CDR3 bases: TGTGCCAGCACCTCTGCGGGTTCGGGGGCCAACGTCCTGACTTTC.

Written as DNA, the CDR3 is TGTGCCAGCAGCTTCTCGGCAGGACAAGAGACCCAGTACTTC. Translating gives CASSFSAGQETQYF. The chain recombines TRBV5-6 with TRBJ2-5, with D uncertain. The CDR3 is made up of 14 amino acids. V lost 2 bases, J lost 2 bases, and 10 bases lay in between. The germline CDR1 and CDR2 sequences are SGHDT and YYEEEE.

This clonotype has only a few counts. The rearrangement joins TRBV3-1 to TRBJ2-6, with 9 positions matching TRBD2. Germline CDR1 LGHDT, CDR2 YNNKEL (reference sequence). The junction had 12 bases not matched to a gene; V was cut back by 4 bases and J by 2 bases. There are 19 residues in the CDR3. The CDR3 spells CASSRASLAGVTGANVLTF. For the CDR3, the DNA is TGTGCCAGCAGCCGGGCCTCACTAGCGGGCGTAACTGGGGCCAACGTCCTGACTTTC.